This record concerns one T cell receptor (beta chain) sequence. This entry is derived from a study of PD-L1 blockade in urothelial cancer. Looking at the study overall: Researchers found blood samples held a median of approximately 150,000 T cells.

Clones were sequenced by immunoSEQ multiplex PCR, and TCRdb holds only the in-frame ones, with some missing. The table records some 67,000 clones, about 89% of them present only once. CDR1 is MDHEN, CDR2 SYDVKM, per germline. The germline V and J ends were trimmed by 7 bases and 4 bases, with 19 bases remaining between them. This CDR3 spans 15 amino acids. The input for sequencing was PBMCs, taken around atezolizumab (anti-PD-L1) treatment. The rearrangement joins TRBV28 to TRBJ1-1, with D perhaps TRBD1 (6 bases). This receptor was obtained from a man in his sixties with urothelial cancer. CDR3: CASTTGGRSSTEAFF. The CDR3 coding sequence is TGTGCCAGCACCACGGGGGGCAGGTCCAGCACTGAAGCTTTCTTT.